The TCR beta chain described here comes from a study of OX40 agonist ivuxolimab in advanced cancers. Repertoires were generated with immunoSEQ multiplex PCR, while TCRdb's copy carries only in-frame clones and drops some. Of 50,000 to 65,000 clones in the sample, around 85% were seen once. The CDR3 consists of 15 residues. Germline values: CDR1 MDHEN, CDR2 SYDVKM. V shed 6 bases and J shed 2 bases, with 17 bases lying between them. Peripheral blood came from all dose cohorts at three timepoints. The chain joins TRBV28 to TRBJ2-7; weak D call: TRBD2 (6 bases). Sample: CD4+ or CD8+ T cells sorted from blood, taken in a trial of the OX40 agonist ivuxolimab. The receptor comes from an adult with an advanced solid tumor such as melanoma, head and neck, liver or kidney cancer. CDR3 nucleotide sequence: TGTGCCAGCAGCATGGAGGGATCTAGGACCTACGAGCAGTACTTC. Protein product: CASSMEGSRTYEQYF.